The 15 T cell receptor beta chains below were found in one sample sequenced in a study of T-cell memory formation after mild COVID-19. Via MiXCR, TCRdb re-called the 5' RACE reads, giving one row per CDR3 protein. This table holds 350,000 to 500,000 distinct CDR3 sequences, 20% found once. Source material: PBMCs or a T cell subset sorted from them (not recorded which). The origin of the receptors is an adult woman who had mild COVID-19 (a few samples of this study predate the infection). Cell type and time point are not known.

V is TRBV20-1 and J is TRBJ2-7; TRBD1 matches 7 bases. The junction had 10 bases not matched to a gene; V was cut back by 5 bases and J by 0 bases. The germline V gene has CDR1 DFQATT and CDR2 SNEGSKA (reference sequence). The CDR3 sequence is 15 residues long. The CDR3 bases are TGCAGTGCTCCTCGGGCAGGGGGTTCCTCCTACGAGCAGTACTTC. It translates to CSAPRAGGSSYEQYF.

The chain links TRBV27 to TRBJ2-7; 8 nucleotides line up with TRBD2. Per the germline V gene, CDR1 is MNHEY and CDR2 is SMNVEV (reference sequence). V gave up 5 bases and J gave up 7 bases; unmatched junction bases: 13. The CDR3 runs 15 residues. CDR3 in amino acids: CASSLQKVPGGEQYF. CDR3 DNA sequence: TGTGCCAGCAGTCTCCAGAAGGTCCCGGGGGGGGAGCAGTACTTC.

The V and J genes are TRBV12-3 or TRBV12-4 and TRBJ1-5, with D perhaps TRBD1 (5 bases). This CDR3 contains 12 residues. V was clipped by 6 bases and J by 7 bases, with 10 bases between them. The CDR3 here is CASRQQEQPQHF. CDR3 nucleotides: TGTGCCAGCAGGCAACAGGAGCAGCCCCAGCATTTT.

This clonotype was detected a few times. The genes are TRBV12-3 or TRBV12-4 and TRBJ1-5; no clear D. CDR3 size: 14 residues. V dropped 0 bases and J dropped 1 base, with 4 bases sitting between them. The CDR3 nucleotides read TGTGCCAGCAGTTTAGCTAACAGCAATCAGCCCCAGCATTTT. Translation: CASSLANSNQPQHF.

DNA of the CDR3: TGTGCCAGCAGTGAATCGAAGGGCGCAAGGGGTTCACCCCTCCACTTT. Translating it yields CASSESKGARGSPLHF. The V and J genes are TRBV25-1 and TRBJ1-6; tentative D call: TRBD1 (5 bases). The CDR3 is made up of 16 amino acids. The V gene's germline CDR1 is MGHDK and CDR2 SYGVNS. Trimming cost V 1 base and J 9 bases, with 16 bases left between them.

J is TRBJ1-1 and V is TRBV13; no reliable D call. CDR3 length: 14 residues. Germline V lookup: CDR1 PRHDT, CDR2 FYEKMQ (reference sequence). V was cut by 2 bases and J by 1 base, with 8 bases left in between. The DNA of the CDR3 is TGTGCCAGCAGCTTACCAGGAGGGAACACTGAAGCTTTCTTT. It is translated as CASSLPGGNTEAFF.

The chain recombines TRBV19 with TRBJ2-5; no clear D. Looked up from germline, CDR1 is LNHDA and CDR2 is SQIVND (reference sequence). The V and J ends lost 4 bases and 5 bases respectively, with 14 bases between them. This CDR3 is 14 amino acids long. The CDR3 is CASSTRLLSETQYF. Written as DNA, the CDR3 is TGTGCCAGTAGTACACGACTCCTCAGCGAGACCCAGTACTTC. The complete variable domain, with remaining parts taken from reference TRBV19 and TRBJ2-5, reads DGGITQSPKYLFRKEGQNVTLSCEQNLNHDAMYWYRQDPGQGLRLIYYSQIVNDFQKGDIAEGYSVSREKKESFPLTVTSAQKNPTAFYLCASSTRLLSETQYFGPGTRLLVL.

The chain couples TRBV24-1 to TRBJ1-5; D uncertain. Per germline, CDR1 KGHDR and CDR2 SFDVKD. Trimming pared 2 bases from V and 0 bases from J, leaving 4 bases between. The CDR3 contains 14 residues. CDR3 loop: CATSDSYSNQPQHF. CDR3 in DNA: TGTGCCACCAGTGATTCCTATAGCAATCAGCCCCAGCATTTT.

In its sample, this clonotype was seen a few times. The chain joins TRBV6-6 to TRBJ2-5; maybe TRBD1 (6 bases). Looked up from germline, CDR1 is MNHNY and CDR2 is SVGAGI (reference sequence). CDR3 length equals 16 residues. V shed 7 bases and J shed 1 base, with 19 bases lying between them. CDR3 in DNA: TGTGCCAGCATCATACAGGGTGGGGTACTCCAAGAGACCCAGTACTTC. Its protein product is CASIIQGGVLQETQYF.

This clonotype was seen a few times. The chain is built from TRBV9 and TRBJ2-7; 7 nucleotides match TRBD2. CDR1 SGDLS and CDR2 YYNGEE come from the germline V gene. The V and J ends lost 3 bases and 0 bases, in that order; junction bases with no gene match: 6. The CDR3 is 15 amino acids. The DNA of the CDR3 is TGTGCCAGCAGCGCCCACCCGGGGGGCTCCTACGAGCAGTACTTC. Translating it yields CASSAHPGGSYEQYF.

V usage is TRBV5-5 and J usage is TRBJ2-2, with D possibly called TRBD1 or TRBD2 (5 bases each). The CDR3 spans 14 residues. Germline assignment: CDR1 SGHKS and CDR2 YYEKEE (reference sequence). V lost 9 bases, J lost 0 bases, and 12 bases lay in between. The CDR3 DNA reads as TGTGCCACCGGGGCCGGATCGAACACCGGGGAGCTGTTTTTT. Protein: CATGAGSNTGELFF.

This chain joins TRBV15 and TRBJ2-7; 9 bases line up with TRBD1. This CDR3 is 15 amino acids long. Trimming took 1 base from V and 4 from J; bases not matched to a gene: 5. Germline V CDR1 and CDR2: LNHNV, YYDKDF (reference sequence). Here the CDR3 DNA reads TGTGCCACCAGCAGAGTACAGGGGGCGGGGTACGAGCAGTACTTC. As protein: CATSRVQGAGYEQYF.

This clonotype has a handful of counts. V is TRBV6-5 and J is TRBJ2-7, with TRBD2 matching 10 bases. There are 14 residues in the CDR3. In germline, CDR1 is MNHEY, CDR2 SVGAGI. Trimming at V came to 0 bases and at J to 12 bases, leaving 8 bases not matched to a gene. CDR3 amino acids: CASSYSLAGVPAYF. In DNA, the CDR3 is TGTGCCAGCAGTTACTCTCTAGCGGGGGTCCCGGCGTACTTC.

The CDR3 region is CASSLEGAAETQYF. In DNA, the CDR3 is TGTGCCAGCAGCTTAGAGGGGGCGGCGGAGACCCAGTACTTC. The chain is built from TRBV7-9 and TRBJ2-5, with TRBD1 matching 7 bases. The germline V gene has CDR1 SEHNR and CDR2 FQNEAQ (reference sequence). The CDR3 sequence is 14 residues long. J gave up 5 bases and V 1 base, and 4 bases lay outside the gene matches.

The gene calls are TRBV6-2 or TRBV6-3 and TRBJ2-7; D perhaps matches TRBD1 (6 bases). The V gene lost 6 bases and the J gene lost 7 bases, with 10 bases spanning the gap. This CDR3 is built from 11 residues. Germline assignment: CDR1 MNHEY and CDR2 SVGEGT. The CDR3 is CASSNTGEQYF. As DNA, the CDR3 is TGTGCCAGCAGCAACACAGGGGAGCAGTACTTC.